These 26 T cell receptor beta chains came from one sample sequenced in a study of OX40 agonist ivuxolimab in advanced cancers. The table came from immunoSEQ multiplex PCR; TCRdb's copy has only in-frame clones and leaves some out. The table has roughly 93,000 clones, about 84% seen once. This specimen consisted of CD4+ or CD8+ T cells sorted from blood, obtained in a trial of the OX40 agonist ivuxolimab. All receptors derive from an adult with an advanced solid tumor such as melanoma, head and neck, liver or kidney cancer.

The J gene is TRBJ1-1, the V gene TRBV19, with unresolved D. The CDR3 runs 14 residues. Germline assignment: CDR1 LNHDA and CDR2 SQIVND (reference sequence). The V and J ends lost 6 bases and 1 base respectively, with 12 bases between them. Here the CDR3 reads CASRERNGNTEAFF. The DNA for the CDR3 is TGTGCCAGTAGAGAGAGGAATGGGAACACTGAAGCTTTCTTT.

Remarks on this clone: The sample carries other DNA sequences with the same CDR3. This rearrangement joins TRBV5-1 to TRBJ1-3, with unresolved D. The CDR3 sequence is 14 residues long. Germline CDR1 SGHRS, CDR2 YFSETQ. Between the trimmed V and J ends, which lost 0 bases and 4 bases, there was a span of 8 bases. DNA for the CDR3: TGCGCCAGCAGCTTGGAAGGGTCAGGAAACACCATATATTTT. Translated, it gives CASSLEGSGNTIYF. Together with reference TRBV5-1 and TRBJ1-3, the CDR3 gives the full variable domain: KAGVTQTPRYLIKTRGQQVTLSCSPISGHRSVSWYQQTPGQGLQFLFEYFSETQRNKGNFPGRFSGRQFSNSRSEMNVSTLELGDSALYLCASSLEGSGNTIYFGEGSWLTVV.

J is TRBJ1-1 and V is TRBV27; a possible D gene is TRBD1 (6 bases). V was pared by 8 bases and J by 1 base, with 17 bases between. The CDR3 has 15 residues. Germline V CDR1 and CDR2: MNHEY, SMNVEV (reference sequence). The CDR3 DNA follows: TGTGCCAGCCTCCAGGGCAGGACAGCGAACACTGAAGCTTTCTTT. Translating gives CASLQGRTANTEAFF.

The sample holds one count of this clone. The V call is TRBV30, the J call TRBJ1-1; D is ambiguous. The CDR3 is 11 residues long. The V end lost 7 bases, the J end lost 1 base, and 7 bases lay between the germline ends. Germline lookup yields CDR1 GTSNPN and CDR2 SVGIG (reference sequence). This chain's CDR3 is CASLSNTEAFF. CDR3 coding DNA: TGTGCCTCATTATCGAACACTGAAGCTTTCTTT. Full variable domain (missing parts from reference TRBV30 and TRBJ1-1): SQTIHQWPATLVQPVGSPLSLECTVEGTSNPNLYWYRQAAGRGLQLLFYSVGIGQISSEVPQNLSASRPQDRQFILSSKKLLLSDSGFYLCASLSNTEAFFGQGTRLTVV.

This sequence joins TRBV6-1 and TRBJ1-2, with no clear D. Germline V CDR1 and CDR2: MNHNS, SASEGT. The CDR3 extends over 13 amino acids. The germline V and J ends were trimmed by 5 bases and 2 bases, with 9 bases remaining between them. The DNA for the CDR3 is TGTGCCAGCAGTCTACGTGGGAACTATGGCTACACCTTC. Translation gives CASSLRGNYGYTF.

CDR3 amino acids: CASRRPTGLGSYEQYF. CDR3 DNA sequence: TGTGCCAGCAGAAGACCTACAGGGCTCGGCTCCTACGAGCAGTACTTC. V is TRBV2 and J is TRBJ2-7; TRBD1 might be the D (6 bases). Germline V gene lookup returns CDR1 SNHLY and CDR2 FYNNEI. Between the trimmed V and J ends, which lost 6 bases and 0 bases, there was a span of 18 bases. CDR3 size: 16 residues.

The genes are TRBV9 and TRBJ1-4; possible D gene TRBD1, 5 bases. The germline V gene has CDR1 SGDLS and CDR2 YYNGEE. Trimming cost V 3 bases and J 0 bases, with 18 bases left between them. This CDR3 is 18 amino acids long. Here the CDR3 DNA reads TGTGCCAGCAGCGCCTCGAAACAGGAGTCTTCAACTAATGAAAAACTGTTTTTT. Translating it yields CASSASKQESSTNEKLFF.

This clone was detected a few times. This sequence joins TRBV18 and TRBJ2-7, with D possibly TRBD1 on 5 matching bases. Germline V lookup: CDR1 KGHSH, CDR2 LQKENI. This CDR3 spans 12 amino acids. V was pared by 3 bases and J by 6 bases, with 9 bases between. CDR3 sequence (DNA): TGTGCCAGCTCACCGCAAGGGGTCGAGCAGTACTTC. Translating gives CASSPQGVEQYF. The variable domain in full, completed from reference TRBV18 and TRBJ2-7, reads NAGVMQNPRHLVRRRGQEARLRCSPMKGHSHVYWYRQLPEEGLKFMVYLQKENIIDESGMPKERFSAEFPKEGPSILRIQQVVRGDSAAYFCASSPQGVEQYFGPGTRLTVT.

The rearrangement links TRBV5-6 to TRBJ1-2; no firm D call. CDR3 length: 12 residues. The germline V gene encodes CDR1 SGHDT and CDR2 YYEEEE. Trimming removed 4 bases at V and 7 bases at J, with 11 bases between. CDR3 nucleotide sequence: TGTGCCAGCAGCCCGCAGGTGGGTGGCTACACCTTC. Amino acid sequence: CASSPQVGGYTF.

The chain is built from TRBV27 and TRBJ1-2; 9 nucleotides match TRBD1. V lost 5 bases and J lost 8; bases outside the gene matches: 9. The CDR3 has 14 amino acids. CDR1 and CDR2 from the germline V gene are MNHEY and SMNVEV (reference sequence). Here the CDR3 reads CASSPNRGQSGYTF. CDR3 in DNA: TGTGCCAGCAGTCCCAACAGGGGGCAGAGCGGCTACACCTTC.

V usage is TRBV5-1 and J usage is TRBJ1-1, with D maybe TRBD1 (5 bases). The germline V and J ends were trimmed by 1 base and 5 bases, with 18 bases remaining between them. This CDR3 comprises 16 residues. Germline CDR1 SGHRS, CDR2 YFSETQ. CDR3 DNA sequence: TGCGCCAGCAGCTTGTGGACATCTATCGTAGCAACTGAAGCTTTCTTT. Its protein product is CASSLWTSIVATEAFF.

The chain has TRBV7-9 and TRBJ2-1; TRBD2 aligns across 8 bases. The CDR3 contains 15 residues. CDR1 is SEHNR and CDR2 is FQNEAQ in the germline V gene (reference sequence). With 1 base clipped from V and 7 bases from J, the junction kept 6 bases outside the gene matches. CDR3 nucleotide sequence: TGTGCCAGCAGCTTAGGGACGGGGGGGCAGAATGAGCAGTTCTTC. Translation: CASSLGTGGQNEQFF.

V usage is TRBV13 and J usage is TRBJ2-5; 8 nucleotides line up with TRBD1. Near its end, the DNA agrees better with TRBJ2-7, so the J call may be wrong. CDR1 and CDR2 from the germline V gene are PRHDT and FYEKMQ (reference sequence). CDR3 length: 16 amino acids. The CDR3 nucleotides read TGTGCCAGCAGCCTGACCGGACAGGGAATCTCCTACGAGCAGTACTTC. Its translation is CASSLTGQGISYEQYF.

The chain carries TRBV5-1 and TRBJ2-5; D gene uncertain. This CDR3 contains 14 residues. The V gene's germline CDR1 is SGHRS and CDR2 YFSETQ. V lost 0 bases and J 5 bases, leaving 11 bases between the germline ends. The CDR3 protein is CASSLASQRETQYF. As DNA, the CDR3 is TGCGCCAGCAGCTTGGCCTCCCAGAGGGAGACCCAGTACTTC.

V is TRBV19 and J is TRBJ2-5; no definite D call. Looked up from germline, CDR1 is LNHDA and CDR2 is SQIVND (reference sequence). The CDR3 length is 15 residues. The V gene lost 3 bases and the J gene lost 3 bases, with 14 bases spanning the gap. DNA for the CDR3: TGTGCCAGTAGTATGGCTGGACGGCCAGAAGAGACCCAGTACTTC. This translates into CASSMAGRPEETQYF.

The chain recombines TRBV5-8 with TRBJ1-3, with unresolved D. Germline CDR1 and CDR2: SGHTS and YDEGEE. V lost 1 base and J lost 3, with 14 bases in between. The CDR3 runs to 16 residues. CDR3 DNA sequence: TGTGCCAGCAGCTTGTTACAGCGCCTTATTGGAAACACCATATATTTT. Translating gives CASSLLQRLIGNTIYF.

The chain uses TRBV7-2 and TRBJ1-2; the match to TRBD1 covers 7 bases. CDR3 size: 14 residues. The V and J ends lost 2 bases and 4 bases, in that order; junction bases with no gene match: 4. Germline V gene data show CDR1 as SGHTA and CDR2 as FQGNSA. CDR3 bases: TGTGCCAGCAGCTTATCCAGGGGGGTCTATGGCTACACCTTC. This translates into CASSLSRGVYGYTF.

This chain uses TRBV6-4 with TRBJ1-5; no reliable D call. Trimming shortened V by 4 bases and J by 4 bases, and 11 bases separated the two germline ends. This CDR3 is built from 14 residues. Germline values: CDR1 MRHNA, CDR2 SNTAGT. Written as DNA, the CDR3 is TGTGCCAGCAGTGTTGAGCCGGGAAATCAGCCCCAGCATTTT. Amino acid sequence: CASSVEPGNQPQHF.

The chain combines TRBV12-5 with TRBJ2-7; no clear D gene. The CDR3 has 12 residues. Germline V gene sequence: CDR1 LGHNT, CDR2 FRNRAP. V lost 0 bases and J lost 7, with 7 bases in between. The CDR3 DNA sequence: TGTGCTAGTGGTTTGGTACAGTGGGAGCAGTACTTC. Protein sequence: CASGLVQWEQYF.

This chain uses TRBV6-6 with TRBJ1-5; D gene uncertain. V dropped 4 bases and J dropped 4 bases, with 17 bases sitting between them. This CDR3 spans 16 amino acids. Germline V gives CDR1 MNHNY, CDR2 SVGAGI (reference sequence). The CDR3 sequence: CASSFPQLGPNQPQHF. As DNA, the CDR3 is TGTGCCAGCAGTTTCCCTCAACTGGGCCCGAATCAGCCCCAGCATTTT.

This chain joins TRBV9 and TRBJ1-3; the match to TRBD1 covers 7 bases. The length of the CDR3 is 16 residues. Germline trimming cut 4 bases from V and 3 bases from J; bases unmatched to any gene: 10. CDR1 and CDR2 (germline): SGDLS, YYNGEE. This CDR3 is CASSPGGRADGNTIYF. In DNA, the CDR3 is TGTGCCAGCAGCCCAGGGGGAAGGGCAGATGGAAACACCATATATTTT.

The rearrangement joins TRBV2 to TRBJ1-5, with TRBD1 matching over 9 bases. V gave up 7 bases and J gave up 4 bases; unmatched junction bases: 11. The germline V gene encodes CDR1 SNHLY and CDR2 FYNNEI. The CDR3 runs 16 residues. In DNA form, the CDR3 reads TGTGCCAGCAAAAGACAGGGACAGGGAAGTAATCAGCCCCAGCATTTT. The encoded protein is CASKRQGQGSNQPQHF. Drawing the rest from reference TRBV2 and TRBJ1-5, the complete variable domain is EPEVTQTPSHQVTQMGQEVILRCVPISNHLYFYWYRQILGQKVEFLVSFYNNEISEKSEIFDDQFSVERPDGSNFTLKIRSTKLEDSAMYFCASKRQGQGSNQPQHFGDGTRLSIL.

As DNA, the CDR3 is TGTGCCAGCAGCCAGGGACAGGGGGACACCGGGGAGCTGTTTTTT. Protein sequence: CASSQGQGDTGELFF. The chain links TRBV4-2 to TRBJ2-2; 11 bases are shared with TRBD1. This CDR3 region has 15 residues. Germline V CDR1 and CDR2: LGHNA, YNFKEQ. The ends lost 3 bases at V and 3 bases at J; junction bases unmatched: 0.

The chain employs TRBV9 and TRBJ2-5; TRBD2 matches 11 bases. Germline V lookup: CDR1 SGDLS, CDR2 YYNGEE. The CDR3 is 18 residues long. V dropped 4 bases and J dropped 4; count of bases not matched to a gene: 15. This CDR3 reads CASSSHPGLAGGGETQYF. The CDR3 nucleotides read TGTGCCAGCAGCTCTCACCCGGGGCTAGCGGGAGGAGGAGAGACCCAGTACTTC.

V gene TRBV7-7 combines with J gene TRBJ2-5, with 8 bases fitting TRBD1. This CDR3 region has 13 residues. V dropped 5 bases and J dropped 5; count of bases not matched to a gene: 4. From germline, CDR1 is SSHAT and CDR2 FNYEAQ (reference sequence). CDR3: CASSPTGGETQYF. DNA of the CDR3: TGTGCCAGCAGCCCCACAGGGGGGGAGACCCAGTACTTC.

The chain links TRBV19 to TRBJ2-7; D may be TRBD1 (6 bases). V was pared by 3 bases and J by 5 bases, with 20 bases between. Germline CDR1 and CDR2: LNHDA and SQIVND (reference sequence). The CDR3 covers 16 residues. CDR3 sequence: CASSMPRGGSIHEQYF. In DNA form, the CDR3 reads TGTGCCAGTAGTATGCCCCGAGGGGGTTCCATCCACGAGCAGTACTTC.